These T cell receptor beta chains were read from a single sample in a study of resident and recirculating memory T cells in vitiligo. Clones were sequenced by immunoSEQ multiplex PCR, and TCRdb holds only the in-frame ones, with some missing. The sample lists 39,000 or so clones, roughly 91% occurring once. Sequences were obtained from blood. The receptor source for this set is a male donor with vitiligo. Each CDR3 is given with its conserved first and last residue. Fields, in order: V gene, clone size, J gene, CDR3 protein. Rows give clone size only sometimes, using once, few, many, or a class for an expanded clone.

>TRBV5-1|.|TRBJ2-3
CASSLGSGAPGDTQYF
>TRBV30|.|TRBJ2-4
CAWSPLPGHNVIQYF
>TRBV10-3|.|TRBJ2-5
CAISSSEETQYF
>TRBV2|.|TRBJ2-2
CASSVQGSKGGELFF
>TRBV7-9|.|TRBJ1-1
CASSLGNRVQAFF
>TRBV5-4|.|TRBJ2-2
CATFPGTSGSTGELFF
>TRBV6-1|.|TRBJ1-4
CASSEGGTGWKKLFF
>TRBV7-2|.|TRBJ2-1
CASSEQGDNEQFF
>TRBV5-1|.|TRBJ1-6
CASRMGLLNSPLHF
>TRBV7-2|.|TRBJ2-3
CASSLGPGTDTQYF
>TRBV19|.|TRBJ1-5
CASSIALDRIQPQHF
>TRBV30|.|TRBJ2-5
CAWSVISGGLRETQYF
>TRBV28|.|TRBJ2-5
CARPKRLAGGRGLETQYF
>TRBV19|.|TRBJ1-5
CATGQGGGNQPQHF
>TRBV5-1|.|TRBJ1-1
CASSGRDRLTEAFF
>TRBV4-1|few|TRBJ2-1
CASSHGRLAGGLGNEQFF
>TRBV7-3|.|TRBJ2-1
CASSLKHLVNEQFF
>TRBV6-5|once|TRBJ2-3
CASGAGAGTDTQYF
>TRBV9|.|TRBJ2-1
CASSVVQGNEQFF
>TRBV18|.|TRBJ1-1
CASSPLVSEAFF
>TRBV9|.|TRBJ2-7
CASSVASGGFPYEQYF
>TRBV29-1|.|TRBJ2-1
CSVRGQGLNEQFF
>TRBV5-1|.|TRBJ2-5
CASSFRSGQETQYF
>TRBV19|.|TRBJ1-2
CASSIIPGGGYTF
>TRBV7-9|.|TRBJ2-3
CASRPDRAGNTDTQYF
>TRBV10-3|.|TRBJ1-1
CAIRPGQGVTTGATEAFF
>TRBV5-1|.|TRBJ2-5
CASSLASGGYKETQYF
>TRBV30|.|TRBJ1-4
CAWSVLRGFNEKLFF
>TRBV4-3|few|TRBJ1-1
CASSQDWETLNTEAFF
>TRBV5-1|.|TRBJ2-2
CASSFVQGDTGELFF
>TRBV9|.|TRBJ2-1
CASSATSREQFF
>TRBV9|once|TRBJ1-1
CASSQDGRGDTEAFF
>TRBV5-1|.|TRBJ2-2
CASSLAQGTGELFF
>TRBV5-5|.|TRBJ1-3
CASSLVGGYSGNTIYF
>TRBV5-1|.|TRBJ2-1
CASSFGAGASNEQFF
>TRBV29-1|.|TRBJ1-2
CSVEDSGNYGYTF
>TRBV7-6|.|TRBJ2-7
CASSLSSGQGVEQYF
>TRBV10-3|.|TRBJ2-7
CAISAGISYEQYF
>TRBV27|few|TRBJ1-2
CASSSSTIRGGYTF
>TRBV18|.|TRBJ2-7
CASSGPGQGGEQYF
>TRBV7-9|once|TRBJ1-1
CASSLAGGQAFF
>TRBV11-2|.|TRBJ1-1
CASSYNQGNTEAFF
>TRBV5-5|.|TRBJ2-7
CASSSASGLADYEQYF
>TRBV27|.|TRBJ1-6
CASSLSGTGVLGNSPLHF
>TRBV19|.|TRBJ2-1
CASGNRDRGYNEQFF
>TRBV5-1|.|TRBJ2-5
CASSFGTQYQETQYF
>TRBV14|.|TRBJ2-6
CASSGRQVVGANVLTF
>TRBV6-1|.|TRBJ1-6
CASSNRDNTSPLHF
>TRBV30|few|TRBJ1-2
CAWSETGVYGYTF
>TRBV30|.|TRBJ1-5
CAWSVQGRGGAQPQHF
>TRBV7-9|.|TRBJ2-7
CASSGRGHEQYF
>TRBV6-1|.|TRBJ1-1
CASKIRGQNTEAFF
>TRBV5-5|.|TRBJ2-2
CASSLDAGTGSGELFF
>TRBV6-1|once|TRBJ1-6
CASSGPQGLYNSPLHF
>TRBV2|.|TRBJ2-1
CASSREREQFF
>TRBV2|.|TRBJ2-2
CASRGGWGGGTGELFF